This T cell receptor (beta chain) was captured in a study of T-cell reconstitution after alpha-beta-depleted transplantation in children. Trimming removed 1 base from V and 4 bases from J, with 8 bases in between. This CDR3 has 12 amino acids. Germline V CDR1 and CDR2: DFQATT, SNEGSKA (reference sequence). Overall study findings and caveats: T-cell numbers and diversity one year post-transplant derived largely from freshly generated T cells. Several hundred expanded graft clones reportedly supplied alpha-beta T cells about two months after transplant.

This clonotype appeared many times. The antigen is unknown. Preparation of the TCRbeta library used unique molecular identifiers. Each CDR3 protein gets one entry after TCRdb re-called the PCR reads with MiXCR. The data hold roughly 280,000 distinct CDR3 sequences, with around 10% observed a single time. The source was peripheral blood, collected 180 days after TCRalphabeta/CD19-depleted stem cell transplant. The TCR comes from a male patient under 10 years old who had a stem cell transplant for chronic granulomatous disease, so the T cells may come from the graft donor. The chain joins TRBV20-1 to TRBJ2-7, with a tentative D call TRBD2 (5 bases). CDR3 bases: TGCAGTGCTAGAGGAGGGCCTTACGAGCAGTACTTC. It specifies CSARGGPYEQYF.